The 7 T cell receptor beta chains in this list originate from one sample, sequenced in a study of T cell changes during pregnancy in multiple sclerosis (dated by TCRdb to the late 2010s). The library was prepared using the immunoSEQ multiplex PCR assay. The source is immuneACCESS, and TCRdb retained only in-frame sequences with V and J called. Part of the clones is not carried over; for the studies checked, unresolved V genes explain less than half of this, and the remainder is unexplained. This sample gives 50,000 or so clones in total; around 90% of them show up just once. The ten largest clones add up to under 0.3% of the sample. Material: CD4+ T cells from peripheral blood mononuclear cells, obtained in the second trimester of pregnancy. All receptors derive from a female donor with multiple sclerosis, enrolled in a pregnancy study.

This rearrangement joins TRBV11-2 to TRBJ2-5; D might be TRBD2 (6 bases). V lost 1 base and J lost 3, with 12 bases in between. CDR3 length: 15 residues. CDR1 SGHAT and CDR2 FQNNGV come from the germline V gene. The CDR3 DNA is TGTGCCAGCAGCTTAGCGGGGGATTTTAAAGAGACCCAGTACTTC. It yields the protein CASSLAGDFKETQYF.

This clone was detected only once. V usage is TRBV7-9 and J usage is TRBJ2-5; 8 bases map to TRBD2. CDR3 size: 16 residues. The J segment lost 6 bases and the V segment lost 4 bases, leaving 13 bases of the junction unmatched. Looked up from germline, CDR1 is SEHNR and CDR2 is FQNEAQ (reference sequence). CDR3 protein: CASSSLRGSGGQTQYF. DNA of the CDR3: TGTGCCAGCAGCTCCCTCAGGGGAAGCGGGGGCCAGACCCAGTACTTC.

CDR3 DNA: TGTGCCAGCACCCTGACAGGGGTCGACCACGAGCAGTACTTC. This translates into CASTLTGVDHEQYF. The chain employs TRBV2 and TRBJ2-7, with 8 bases matching TRBD1. The CDR3 is 14 residues long. J gave up 5 bases and V 7 bases, and 10 bases lay outside the gene matches. Looked up from germline, CDR1 is SNHLY and CDR2 is FYNNEI. Together with reference TRBV2 and TRBJ2-7, the CDR3 gives the full variable domain: EPEVTQTPSHQVTQMGQEVILRCVPISNHLYFYWYRQILGQKVEFLVSFYNNEISEKSEIFDDQFSVERPDGSNFTLKIRSTKLEDSAMYFCASTLTGVDHEQYFGPGTRLTVT.

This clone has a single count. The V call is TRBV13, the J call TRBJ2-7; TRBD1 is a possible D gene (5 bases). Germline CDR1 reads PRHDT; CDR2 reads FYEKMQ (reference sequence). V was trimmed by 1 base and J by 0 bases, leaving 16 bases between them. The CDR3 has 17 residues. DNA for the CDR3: TGTGCCAGCAGCTTAGAATCAGGGCTGGGTATCTCCTACGAGCAGTACTTC. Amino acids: CASSLESGLGISYEQYF.

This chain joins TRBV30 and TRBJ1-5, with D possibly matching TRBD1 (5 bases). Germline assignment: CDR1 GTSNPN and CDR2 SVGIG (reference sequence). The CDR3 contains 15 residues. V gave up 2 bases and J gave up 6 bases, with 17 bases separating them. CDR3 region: CAWSPYARVSQPQHF. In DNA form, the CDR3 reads TGTGCCTGGAGTCCGTACGCCAGGGTTTCTCAGCCCCAGCATTTT.

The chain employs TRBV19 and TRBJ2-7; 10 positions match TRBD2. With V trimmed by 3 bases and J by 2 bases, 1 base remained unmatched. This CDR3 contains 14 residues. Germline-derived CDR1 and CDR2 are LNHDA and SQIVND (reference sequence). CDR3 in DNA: TGTGCCAGTAGTATCACTAGCGGGGCCTACGAGCAGTACTTC. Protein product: CASSITSGAYEQYF.

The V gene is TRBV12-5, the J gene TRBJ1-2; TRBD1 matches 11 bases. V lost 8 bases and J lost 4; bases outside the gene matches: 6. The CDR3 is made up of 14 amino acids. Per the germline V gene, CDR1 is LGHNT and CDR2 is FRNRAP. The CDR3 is CASSRTGGAYGYTF. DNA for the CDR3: TGTGCTAGTTCCAGGACAGGGGGCGCCTATGGCTACACCTTC.